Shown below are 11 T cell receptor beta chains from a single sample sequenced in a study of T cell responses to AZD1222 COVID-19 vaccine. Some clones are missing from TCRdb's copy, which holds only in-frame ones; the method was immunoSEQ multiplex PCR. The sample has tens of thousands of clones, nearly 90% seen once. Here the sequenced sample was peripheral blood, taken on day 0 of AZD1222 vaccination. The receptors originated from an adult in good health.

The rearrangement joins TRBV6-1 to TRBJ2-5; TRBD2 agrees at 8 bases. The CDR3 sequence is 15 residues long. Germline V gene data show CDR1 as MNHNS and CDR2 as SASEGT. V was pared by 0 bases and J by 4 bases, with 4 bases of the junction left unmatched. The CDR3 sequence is CASSEAGLAGETQYF. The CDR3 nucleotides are TGTGCCAGCAGTGAAGCTGGACTAGCAGGAGAGACCCAGTACTTC.

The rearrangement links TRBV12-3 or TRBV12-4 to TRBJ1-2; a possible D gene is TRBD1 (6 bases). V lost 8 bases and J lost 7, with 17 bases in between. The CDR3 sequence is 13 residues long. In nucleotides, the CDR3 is TGTGCCAGCGGTATGGACAGAAAAGGTGGCTACACCTTC. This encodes CASGMDRKGGYTF.

CDR3 region: CASSTPTDGETQYF. The CDR3 DNA follows: TGTGCCAGCAGCACTCCGACAGATGGGGAGACCCAGTACTTC. The chain is built from TRBV5-4 and TRBJ2-5; TRBD1 might be the D (5 bases). Trimming left V 4 bases short and J 5 bases short, with 15 bases between. The V gene's germline CDR1 is SGHNT and CDR2 YYREEE (reference sequence). The CDR3 length is 14 residues.

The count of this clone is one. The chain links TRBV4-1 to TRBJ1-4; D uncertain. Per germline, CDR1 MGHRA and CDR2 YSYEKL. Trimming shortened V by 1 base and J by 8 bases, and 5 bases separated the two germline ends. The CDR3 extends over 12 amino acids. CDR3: CASSQAAEKLFF. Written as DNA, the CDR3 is TGCGCCAGCAGCCAAGCCGCAGAAAAACTGTTTTTT.

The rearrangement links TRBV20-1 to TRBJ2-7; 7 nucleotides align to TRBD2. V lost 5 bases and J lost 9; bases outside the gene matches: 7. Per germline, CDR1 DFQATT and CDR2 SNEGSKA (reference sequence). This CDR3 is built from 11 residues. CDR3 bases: TGCAGTGCTGGGGGGGACGGCGGGCAGTACTTC. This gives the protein CSAGGDGGQYF.

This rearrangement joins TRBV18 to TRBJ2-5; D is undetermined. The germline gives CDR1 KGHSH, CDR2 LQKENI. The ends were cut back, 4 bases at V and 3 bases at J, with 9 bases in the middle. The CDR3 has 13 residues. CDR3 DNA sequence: TGTGCCAGCTCACTTACAGAGAAAGAGACCCAGTACTTC. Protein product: CASSLTEKETQYF.

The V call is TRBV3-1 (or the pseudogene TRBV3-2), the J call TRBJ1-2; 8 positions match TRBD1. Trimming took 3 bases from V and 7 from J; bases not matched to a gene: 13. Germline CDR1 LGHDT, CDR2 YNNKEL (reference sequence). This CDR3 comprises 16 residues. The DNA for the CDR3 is TGTGCCAGCAGCCAGCCCCGGGGGGCAGGGGGCTTTGGCTACACCTTC. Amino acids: CASSQPRGAGGFGYTF.

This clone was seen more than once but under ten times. The CDR3 sequence: CASSLGLRMNTEAFF. In DNA, the CDR3 is TGTGCCAGCAGTTTAGGATTGCGGATGAACACTGAAGCTTTCTTT. This chain connects TRBV27 to TRBJ1-1; the D is unclear. This CDR3 spans 15 amino acids. V lost 2 bases and J 0 bases, leaving 10 bases between the germline ends. CDR1 is MNHEY and CDR2 is SMNVEV in the germline V gene (reference sequence).

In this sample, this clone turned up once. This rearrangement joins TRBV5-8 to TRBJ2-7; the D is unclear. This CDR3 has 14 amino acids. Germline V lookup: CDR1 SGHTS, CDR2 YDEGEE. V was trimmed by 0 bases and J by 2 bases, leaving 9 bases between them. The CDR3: CASSLGDTTYEQYF. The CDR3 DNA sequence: TGTGCCAGCAGCTTGGGTGACACCACCTACGAGCAGTACTTC.

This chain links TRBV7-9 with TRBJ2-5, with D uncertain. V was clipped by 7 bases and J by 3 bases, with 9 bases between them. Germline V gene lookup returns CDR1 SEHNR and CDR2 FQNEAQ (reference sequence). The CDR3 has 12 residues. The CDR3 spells CASNNAEETQYF. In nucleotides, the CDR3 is TGTGCCAGCAACAACGCGGAAGAGACCCAGTACTTC.

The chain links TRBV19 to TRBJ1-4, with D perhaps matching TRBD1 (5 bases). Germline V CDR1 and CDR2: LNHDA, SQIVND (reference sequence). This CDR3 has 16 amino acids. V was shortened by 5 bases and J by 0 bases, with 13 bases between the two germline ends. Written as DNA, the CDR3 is TGTGCCAGTAGTGCCCCGGGGGAGGCAACTAATGAAAAACTGTTTTTT. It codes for CASSAPGEATNEKLFF. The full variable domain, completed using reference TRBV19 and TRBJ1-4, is DGGITQSPKYLFRKEGQNVTLSCEQNLNHDAMYWYRQDPGQGLRLIYYSQIVNDFQKGDIAEGYSVSREKKESFPLTVTSAQKNPTAFYLCASSAPGEATNEKLFFGSGTQLSVL.